This entry features one T cell receptor (beta chain) sequence. These data originate in a study of blood T cell repertoires in COVID-19. About the study: There were acute and convalescent COVID-19 samples, and they came from the United States, Italy and Spain.

In the original analysis: By means of reference gene primer amplification, nucleated cell counts were estimated. TCRdb keeps only in-frame clones here, not all; method: immunoSEQ multiplex PCR. The D gene and trimming were derived from the DNA, and the V and J assignments and clone size from that table. The repertoire holds fewer than 250,000 clones, with about 80% as singletons. This receptor was obtained from a woman aged 40 to 55 with active or convalescent COVID-19. Input material: peripheral blood.

Here the CDR3 reads CASSQAPGTGLYEQYF. In nucleotides, the CDR3 is TGCGCCAGCAGCCAGGCGCCCGGGACAGGGCTCTACGAGCAGTACTTC. The genes are TRBV4-3 and TRBJ2-7; 9 nucleotides agree with TRBD1. CDR3 length: 16 residues. CDR1 and CDR2 (germline): LGHNA, YSLEER. Losses at the gene ends were 3 bases for V and 3 bases for J; bases not matched to a gene: 9.